One and the same sample provided the 5 T cell receptor beta chains below, sequenced in a study of cytotoxic CD8 clonotypes in ibrutinib-treated CLL. Some clones are missing from TCRdb's copy, which holds only in-frame ones; the method was immunoSEQ multiplex PCR. Altogether about 130,000 clones are present, 84% being singletons, with the ten largest covering roughly 3.5%. Material: PBMCs, obtained after 24 months of ibrutinib treatment. All receptors come from a human donor with chronic lymphocytic leukemia.

The gene calls are TRBV18 and TRBJ2-2; a possible D gene is TRBD2 (6 bases). CDR3 length: 15 amino acids. With 6 bases removed from V and 5 bases from J, the gap between germline ends came to 16 bases. The V gene's germline CDR1 is KGHSH and CDR2 LQKENI. The CDR3 region is CASSLGTPLTGELFF. The CDR3 region has the DNA TGTGCCAGCTCCCTTGGGACTCCATTGACCGGGGAGCTGTTTTTT.

The gene calls are TRBV5-5 and TRBJ2-7, with D perhaps TRBD2 (5 bases). V lost 2 bases and J lost 4, with 10 bases in between. The germline gives CDR1 SGHKS, CDR2 YYEKEE (reference sequence). The CDR3 extends over 13 amino acids. This CDR3 is CASSFLEGYEQYF. CDR3 bases: TGTGCCAGCAGCTTTTTAGAGGGTTACGAGCAGTACTTC.

This chain links TRBV19 with TRBJ2-3, with a tentative D call TRBD1 (5 bases). V gave up 10 bases and J gave up 4 bases, with 15 bases separating them. Germline loops: CDR1 LNHDA, CDR2 SQIVND (reference sequence). The CDR3 length is 13 residues. CDR3 nucleotide sequence: TGTGCCACTTCAGGAACAGGCTCAGATACGCAGTATTTT. The encoded protein is CATSGTGSDTQYF.

The chain recombines TRBV14 with TRBJ1-3; D remains ambiguous. Trimming left V 4 bases short and J 0 bases short, with 7 bases between. Germline V gene data show CDR1 as SGHDN and CDR2 as FVKESK. The CDR3 covers 14 residues. The CDR3 DNA follows: TGTGCCAGCAGCCGAGACACCTCTGGAAACACCATATATTTT. As protein: CASSRDTSGNTIYF.

The V gene is TRBV5-1, the J gene TRBJ1-6; D not certain. Trimming removed 0 bases at V and 10 bases at J, with 17 bases between. CDR3 length equals 16 residues. Germline V gives CDR1 SGHRS, CDR2 YFSETQ. The CDR3 DNA reads as TGCGCCAGCAGCTTGGCGGCAGGCGGGTTTGGATCACCCCTCCACTTT. Protein product: CASSLAAGGFGSPLHF.